This TCR beta chain was documented in a study of OX40 agonist ivuxolimab in advanced cancers. Study-level background: Treatment received earlier with anti-PD-1, anti-PD-L1 or anti-CTLA-4 agents was allowed, and approximately 40% had some.

A single count supports this clone. The CDR3 totals 14 residues. Trimming removed 7 bases from V and 2 bases from J; junction bases left unmatched: 8. Germline values: CDR1 MNHNS, CDR2 SASEGT. Using immunoSEQ multiplex PCR, the repertoire was profiled, and TCRdb retains in-frame clones only, with some absent. The repertoire holds approximately 46,000 clones, with roughly 80% as singletons. Sample: CD4+ or CD8+ T cells sorted from blood, taken in a trial of the OX40 agonist ivuxolimab. This receptor was taken from an adult with an advanced solid tumor such as melanoma, head and neck, liver or kidney cancer. The V call is TRBV6-1, the J call TRBJ2-7; the match to TRBD2 covers 7 bases. This chain's CDR3 is CASTEASGTYEQYF. In DNA, the CDR3 is TGTGCCAGCACAGAGGCTAGCGGAACCTACGAGCAGTACTTC.